Listed here are 6 T cell receptor beta chains from one sample, sequenced in a study of blood T cell repertoires in COVID-19. The table came from immunoSEQ multiplex PCR; TCRdb's copy has only in-frame clones and leaves some out. Counted here are fewer than 350,000 clones, 90% occurring once; the ten biggest clones make up about 1.8%. Sequencing was carried out using PBMCs or T cells enriched from blood (not recorded which). The source of these receptors is a woman in her late teens or twenties with acute COVID-19.

The chain joins TRBV13 to TRBJ2-1; 7 bases agree with TRBD2. This CDR3 contains 15 residues. With 8 bases clipped from V and 1 base from J, the junction kept 8 bases outside the gene matches. The germline V gene encodes CDR1 PRHDT and CDR2 FYEKMQ (reference sequence). CDR3 bases: TGTGCCAGCTCCGGGGGGAGATCTTCCTACAATGAGCAGTTCTTC. It yields the protein CASSGGRSSYNEQFF.

This clone was recorded only once. The V gene is TRBV28, the J gene TRBJ1-1; D is unclear. Germline V gene lookup returns CDR1 MDHEN and CDR2 SYDVKM. The V and J ends lost 7 bases and 3 bases respectively, with 12 bases between them. The CDR3 has 13 amino acids. CDR3 residues: CASNYPDDTEAFF. The CDR3, as DNA: TGTGCCAGCAACTACCCCGACGACACTGAAGCTTTCTTT. Variable domain in full (rest from reference TRBV28 and TRBJ1-1): DVKVTQSSRYLVKRTGEKVFLECVQDMDHENMFWYRQDPGLGLRLIYFSYDVKMKEKGDIPEGYSVSREKKERFSLILESASTNQTSMYLCASNYPDDTEAFFGQGTRLTVV.

This clone was observed a few times. The CDR3 here is CASSYSQGTGELFF. CDR3 DNA sequence: TGTGCCAGCAGCTACTCTCAGGGCACCGGGGAGCTGTTTTTT. The rearrangement links TRBV11-3 to TRBJ2-2; tentative D call: TRBD1 (5 bases). CDR1 SGHNT and CDR2 YENEEA come from the germline V gene. Trimming took 4 bases from V and 4 from J, leaving 10 bases between them. The CDR3 runs to 14 residues.

The chain couples TRBV29-1 to TRBJ2-3; 10 nucleotides align to TRBD2. V shed 4 bases and J 2 bases; nucleotides not matched to a gene: 12. The CDR3 has 17 amino acids. Germline loops: CDR1 SQVTM, CDR2 ANQGSEA. The CDR3 region is CSVGLAGAVSHTDTQYF. As DNA, the CDR3 is TGCAGCGTTGGGCTAGCGGGAGCGGTATCCCACACAGATACGCAGTATTTT.

The gene calls are TRBV11-3 and TRBJ2-3; possible D gene TRBD2, 6 bases. The V and J ends lost 5 bases and 2 bases respectively, with 17 bases between them. This CDR3 is 16 amino acids long. The germline gives CDR1 SGHNT, CDR2 YENEEA. The CDR3 region has the DNA TGTGCCAGCAGCAATCCGGGGGACGGGGACACAGATACGCAGTATTTT. It is translated as CASSNPGDGDTDTQYF.

J is TRBJ1-1 and V is TRBV7-2, with D maybe TRBD1 (6 bases). Germline V gene data show CDR1 as SGHTA and CDR2 as FQGNSA. The ends were cut back, 5 bases at V and 2 bases at J, with 21 bases in the middle. The CDR3 has 17 amino acids. The CDR3 nucleotides read TGTGCCAGCAGCCCCCGGGGGGGCGGGGGACTTAACACTGAAGCTTTCTTT. Translated, it gives CASSPRGGGGLNTEAFF.